A single sample is the source of the 25 T cell receptor beta chains below, sequenced in a study of beta chain features in type 1 diabetes listed by TCRdb under 2018. Libraries were made using the immunoSEQ multiplex PCR assay. The entire amount of isolated RNA was reverse transcribed using the High Capacity cDNA Reverse Transcription Kit, so the sequenced TCRB transcripts were expressed ones. What TCRdb holds here is the immuneACCESS table cut down to in-frame rearrangements. Part of the clones is not present; checked against another copy, under half of the missing clones reflect an unresolved V gene, and the others are unexplained. In all, the sample holds hundreds of thousands of clones, and around 15% of those were seen once. The top ten constitute over 5% of the sample. The sequencing input was central memory CD4+ T cells from blood. Every receptor here comes from a man younger than 40 in good health.

This clone was counted only a few times. The chain carries TRBV5-6 and TRBJ2-2; D not certain. This CDR3 has 13 residues. Germline CDR1 and CDR2: SGHDT and YYEEEE. V was shortened by 6 bases and J by 1 base, with 7 bases between the two germline ends. The CDR3 loop reads CASNWGNTGELFF. CDR3 bases: TGTGCCAGCAATTGGGGGAACACCGGGGAGCTGTTTTTT.

CDR3 amino acids: CASRPGLANYGYTF. The CDR3 DNA sequence: TGTGCCAGTAGACCAGGATTAGCTAACTATGGCTACACCTTC. The J gene is TRBJ1-2, the V gene TRBV19; D unclear. Germline CDR1 reads LNHDA; CDR2 reads SQIVND (reference sequence). This CDR3 has 14 residues. V lost 6 bases and J lost 0, with 11 bases in between.

The chain is built from TRBV28 and TRBJ2-5; D is perhaps TRBD1 (6 bases). The CDR3 runs 15 residues. Germline loops: CDR1 MDHEN, CDR2 SYDVKM. The ends were cut back, 2 bases at V and 3 bases at J, with 13 bases in the middle. CDR3 bases: TGTGCCAGCAGTTTAGAGGGGGAAAAAAAAGAGACCCAGTACTTC. Translation: CASSLEGEKKETQYF.

This clone showed up just a few times. Other DNA sequences within the sample encode an identical CDR3. The chain is built from TRBV5-4 and TRBJ2-1; D might be TRBD1 (6 bases). This CDR3 has 15 residues. Germline lookup yields CDR1 SGHNT and CDR2 YYREEE (reference sequence). Trimming removed 0 bases at V and 0 bases at J, with 7 bases between. The DNA for the CDR3 is TGTGCCAGCAGCTTGGGAGGGGGCTCCTACAATGAGCAGTTCTTC. Its protein is CASSLGGGSYNEQFF.

A few counts support this clone. V gene TRBV5-4 combines with J gene TRBJ2-5; D unresolved. Germline CDR1 is SGHNT and CDR2 is YYREEE (reference sequence). The V end was cut by 0 bases, the J end by 2 bases, with 8 bases between. The CDR3 loop spans 14 amino acids. CDR3 in DNA: TGTGCCAGCAGCTTGGCTACGAGTCAAGAGACCCAGTACTTC. Protein product: CASSLATSQETQYF.

The chain recombines TRBV7-2 with TRBJ2-2, with D possibly TRBD1 on 5 matching bases. The V gene's germline CDR1 is SGHTA and CDR2 FQGNSA. Trimming shortened V by 3 bases and J by 6 bases, and 11 bases separated the two germline ends. The CDR3 runs to 14 residues. The CDR3 reads CASSFRGRAGELFF. The CDR3 DNA follows: TGTGCCAGCAGCTTTAGGGGTAGGGCCGGGGAGCTGTTTTTT.

The rearrangement uses TRBV6-5 and TRBJ1-2; 10 bases line up with TRBD1. CDR1 and CDR2 (germline): MNHEY, SVGAGI. J was trimmed by 6 bases and V by 5 bases; bases with no gene match: 6. The CDR3 is 14 amino acids. This CDR3 is CASSNDRGPNGYTF. The DNA for the CDR3 is TGTGCCAGCAGTAACGACAGGGGGCCTAATGGCTACACCTTC.

For this clone: At the DNA level, this CDR3 is encoded by other sequences in the same sample as well. The V gene is TRBV11-3, the J gene TRBJ1-1; D is unclear. The germline V gene has CDR1 SGHNT and CDR2 YENEEA. V lost 3 bases and J lost 1, with 6 bases in between. This CDR3 contains 13 residues. The CDR3 spells CASSLRQNTEAFF. CDR3 nucleotides: TGTGCCAGCAGCTTGCGGCAGAACACTGAAGCTTTCTTT.

This clone was recorded a few times. Other DNA sequences in the sample encode the same CDR3. The rearrangement links TRBV10-3 to TRBJ2-4; 9 bases line up with TRBD1. V shed 3 bases, J shed 3 bases, and the junction held 6 bases outside the gene matches. This CDR3 spans 16 amino acids. Germline-derived CDR1 and CDR2 are ENHRY and SYGVKD. CDR3 sequence (DNA): TGTGCCATCAGTGAAGGACAGGGGTATGGCAAAAACATTCAGTACTTC. This codes for CAISEGQGYGKNIQYF.

The chain recombines TRBV27 with TRBJ2-7, with 9 bases identical to TRBD1. Germline CDR1 and CDR2: MNHEY and SMNVEV (reference sequence). This CDR3 comprises 14 residues. Trimming removed 6 bases from V and 2 bases from J; junction bases left unmatched: 5. The DNA of the CDR3 is TGTGCCAGCAGGAGGACAGGGGTGACCTACGAGCAGTACGTC. Protein sequence: CASRRTGVTYEQYV.

V gene TRBV6-5 combines with J gene TRBJ2-2; TRBD2 matches 7 bases. The CDR3 length is 15 residues. Germline CDR1 reads MNHEY; CDR2 reads SVGAGI. The J segment lost 5 bases and the V segment lost 1 base, leaving 4 bases of the junction unmatched. The CDR3 DNA reads as TGTGCCAGCAGTTACTACCCCGGGAGGACCGGGGAGCTGTTTTTT. It yields the protein CASSYYPGRTGELFF.

Only a few counts were recorded for this clone. The sample contains more than one DNA sequence encoding this CDR3. The CDR3 DNA is TGTGCCAGCAGTCCGCCCGGACAGGGGTACAATGAGCAGTTCTTC. As protein: CASSPPGQGYNEQFF. The V gene is TRBV6-5, the J gene TRBJ2-1, with TRBD1 identical over 9 bases. Germline CDR1 is MNHEY and CDR2 is SVGAGI. V was clipped by 5 bases and J by 4 bases; unmatched bases: 6. The CDR3 length is 15 residues.

The table lists this clone with a few counts. V and J are TRBV30 and TRBJ2-7; 7 bases agree with TRBD2. J gave up 2 bases and V 8 bases, and 24 bases lay outside the gene matches. Germline values: CDR1 GTSNPN, CDR2 SVGIG (reference sequence). CDR3 length: 18 amino acids. The CDR3 sequence: CAEGLCLAEEPYTYEQYF. CDR3 sequence (DNA): TGTGCCGAAGGACTATGTCTAGCGGAGGAACCTTATACCTACGAGCAGTACTTC.

The V gene is TRBV10-1, the J gene TRBJ2-2; 7 bases are shared with TRBD1. There are 16 residues in the CDR3. CDR1 is WNHNN and CDR2 is SYGVQD in the germline V gene (reference sequence). J gave up 2 bases and V 7 bases, and 10 bases lay outside the gene matches. The DNA for the CDR3 is TGCGCCAGCACCATACTCCGGGACAGTAACACCGGGGAGCTGTTTTTT. Translation gives CASTILRDSNTGELFF.

The chain links TRBV5-5 to TRBJ2-5; TRBD1 agrees at 8 bases. This CDR3 is 13 amino acids long. V shed 7 bases and J 4 bases; nucleotides not matched to a gene: 6. Germline values: CDR1 SGHKS, CDR2 YYEKEE (reference sequence). The CDR3 sequence: CASYQGARETQYF. CDR3 DNA: TGTGCCAGCTACCAGGGGGCGAGAGAGACCCAGTACTTC.

There are a few counts of this clone. V and J are TRBV29-1 and TRBJ2-5, with a possible D match to TRBD1 (6 bases). The V end was cut by 5 bases, the J end by 5 bases, with 18 bases between. Germline V gene lookup returns CDR1 SQVTM and CDR2 ANQGSEA. This CDR3 is 14 amino acids long. The CDR3 spells CSVPQGPGAETQYF. CDR3 sequence (DNA): TGCAGCGTTCCACAGGGCCCCGGGGCGGAGACCCAGTACTTC.

This clone was observed at least ten times. This sequence joins TRBV5-4 and TRBJ1-1; D call uncertain. This CDR3 is built from 15 residues. Trimming pared 3 bases from V and 4 bases from J, leaving 16 bases between. CDR1 is SGHNT and CDR2 is YYREEE in the germline V gene (reference sequence). CDR3 in amino acids: CASSSGVSASTEAFF. Written as DNA, the CDR3 is TGTGCCAGCAGCTCTGGGGTCTCCGCCAGCACTGAAGCTTTCTTT.

Notes on this clone: The germline gene is not matched at one end of the junction; a read error may be the cause. The chain recombines TRBV7-2 with TRBJ2-5, with D possibly TRBD1 on 6 matching bases. This CDR3 is 14 amino acids long. Germline lookup yields CDR1 SGHTA and CDR2 FQGNSA. The CDR3 sequence: CASSLVGAQEAQYF. Written as DNA, the CDR3 is TGTGCCAGCAGCTTAGTGGGGGCCCAAGAGGCCCAGTACTTC.

In the case of this clone: The sample has other DNA sequences that encode this CDR3 too. The chain carries TRBV6-5 and TRBJ2-3, with a tentative D call TRBD2 (6 bases). With 8 bases removed from V and 3 bases from J, the gap between germline ends came to 12 bases. Germline V gene lookup returns CDR1 MNHEY and CDR2 SVGAGI. The CDR3 spans 13 residues. CDR3 loop: CASRRRATDTQYF. The CDR3 DNA reads TGTGCCAGCCGGAGGAGGGCGACAGATACGCAGTATTTT.

This clone was observed a handful of times. V usage is TRBV6-1 and J usage is TRBJ1-1, with D tentatively TRBD1 (5 bases). V shed 6 bases and J shed 6 bases, with 14 bases lying between them. CDR3 length: 13 residues. Germline assignment: CDR1 MNHNS and CDR2 SASEGT. The chain's CDR3 is CASSLGQGAEAFF. In nucleotides, the CDR3 is TGTGCCAGCAGCCTCGGGCAGGGCGCTGAAGCTTTCTTT.

This sequence joins TRBV5-1 and TRBJ2-7, with 9 bases that match TRBD1. CDR1 and CDR2 from the germline V gene are SGHRS and YFSETQ. The CDR3 runs to 14 residues. The junction had 8 bases not matched to a gene; V was cut back by 3 bases and J by 7 bases. The CDR3 sequence is CASSWGQGLGEQYF. In DNA, the CDR3 is TGCGCCAGCAGCTGGGGACAGGGCCTTGGGGAGCAGTACTTC.

This chain's CDR3 is CASNGRRNTEAFF. The CDR3 nucleotides are TGTGCCAGCAACGGACGGCGGAACACTGAAGCTTTCTTT. V and J are TRBV6-1 and TRBJ1-1; D is undetermined. The V end was cut by 7 bases, the J end by 1 base, with 10 bases between. Germline loops: CDR1 MNHNS, CDR2 SASEGT. CDR3 length: 13 residues.

The chain links TRBV4-3 to TRBJ1-1; tentatively, D is TRBD1 (6 bases). This CDR3 has 11 residues. The V gene's germline CDR1 is LGHNA and CDR2 YSLEER. V lost 11 bases to trimming and J lost 5 bases, with 12 bases between them. CDR3 amino acids: CAASRGTEAFF. CDR3 DNA: TGCGCCGCTAGTAGGGGGACTGAAGCTTTCTTT.

The chain couples TRBV2 to TRBJ2-7; 10 bases match TRBD1. CDR1 and CDR2 (germline): SNHLY, FYNNEI. CDR3 length: 15 amino acids. V lost 10 bases and J lost 0; bases outside the gene matches: 9. The CDR3 DNA is TGTGCCATCTCTCGGACAGGGGGGTTCTCCTACGAGCAGTACTTC. It is translated as CAISRTGGFSYEQYF.

This chain connects TRBV4-1 to TRBJ1-6, with 7 bases that match TRBD1. V was clipped by 0 bases and J by 7 bases; unmatched bases: 9. CDR1 is MGHRA and CDR2 is YSYEKL in the germline V gene. CDR3 size: 17 residues. CDR3 amino acids: CASSQEPSGRGNSPLHF. The CDR3 bases are TGCGCCAGCAGCCAAGAACCTTCAGGCAGGGGGAATTCACCCCTCCACTTT.